This note documents a single TCR beta chain sequence. This entry comes from a study of cytomegalovirus exposure and HLA in healthy donors. 13 Jbeta primers and 60 Vbeta primers were used for the PCR. Sequencing used immunoSEQ multiplex PCR; TCRdb keeps in-frame clones, though not all of them. The table records under 150,000 clones, less than 9.5% of them present only once. The CDR3 consists of 17 residues. Germline CDR1 is LNHDA and CDR2 is SQIVND (reference sequence). V dropped 5 bases and J dropped 0; count of bases not matched to a gene: 10. The chain couples TRBV19 to TRBJ2-1; TRBD2 aligns across 7 bases. Sequencing was performed on PBMCs. The receptor's source is a male donor in good health and CMV-seronegative. The CDR3 sequence is CASSFWGGDFSYNEQFF. The CDR3, as DNA: TGTGCCAGTAGTTTCTGGGGGGGGGACTTCTCCTACAATGAGCAGTTCTTC.